This entry features one TCR beta chain sequence. This clonotype has only a few counts. Its binding antigen is unknown. Base quality data are lacking; no much larger clone is found one base away. The sample was run on an Illumina NovaSeq 6000. TCRalpha and TCRbeta cDNA libraries were constructed by 5'RACE with constant-segment primers, with sample barcodes and unique molecular identifiers being introduced. Trizol reagent was used to extract RNA from every sample. Libraries were amplified in two PCR steps, with a second sample barcode and Illumina TruSeq adapters added in the second step. Libraries were sequenced on an Illumina NovaSeq with 2 x 150 bp paired-end reads. Under the source paper's analysis protocol: Reads were demultiplexed and collapsed into UMI-guided consensus sequences with migec v1.2.7. Using mixcr v2.1.11, UMI consensuses were aligned to TRA and TRB V and J templates and then assembled into clonotypes. Clonotypes were classified as expanded or contracted when called significant by both edgeR and NoisET, with noise models trained on biological replicates. For edgeR calls, the thresholds were a false discovery rate-adjusted p below 0.01 and a log2 fold-change of 1. As an exploratory analysis of dynamics, PCA with hierarchical clustering was applied to max-normalized trajectories of the 1000 most abundant clonotypes. Each responding clone was given a CD4 or CD8 phenotype based on the CD4+ and CD8+ repertoires, which had been sequenced separately. TCRdb reworked the public reads: Q25 trimming with fastp, MiXCR clone assembly, productive beta chains retained. Every distinct CDR3 protein forms one entry, paired with its most common genes and DNA. The V and J calls and clone size come from TCRdb's table, not from the authors' own analysis. In all, the sample holds about 450,000 distinct CDR3 sequences, and about a quarter of those were seen once. The ten largest clones capture 13% of the sample.

This record belongs to a study of T-cell memory formation after mild COVID-19 (dated by TCRdb to about 2021). At the level of the whole study: TCR sequence clusters from the two donors were largely donor specific. T-cell clones expanding and contracting after mild COVID-19 in a couple of donors were tracked by longitudinal TCRalpha and TCRbeta repertoire sequencing. The cohort comprised two young, previously healthy adult volunteers, one female and one male.

The CDR3, from cysteine to phenylalanine, totals 15 residues. Just CDR3 DNA is preserved here, 45 bases in frame from base 1. CDR1 and CDR2, per the germline V gene (reference sequence), are LGHDT and YNNKEL. Trimming leaves V shorter by 5 bases and J shorter by 2 bases, with the junction holding 3 bases beyond the gene matches. Here is what the overall study found, with its caveats: Whether the second-wave clones peaking on day 37 were SARS-CoV-2 specific was not confirmed. Only a couple of mild cases were covered in the study, and larger cohorts including severe cases with pre-infection samples were considered necessary. Contracting CD4+ clones were located mainly in the CM and EM memory subsets, whereas CD8+ clones were found to be enriched in EMRA. The detection of some responding clones in pre-infection memory suggests that pre-existing cross-reactive memory T cells joined the SARS-CoV-2 response. Balanced CD4/CD8 phenotypes were observed for clones contracting from day 15 to 85, whereas a bias towards CD4+ was observed for a second wave of clones expanding from day 15 to 37.

Ficoll-Paque density gradient centrifugation was the method used to isolate PBMCs. The source of this sequence is an adult woman who had mild COVID-19 (a few samples of this study predate the infection). The sample titles of this study are shuffled in the database, so cell type and time point are left out; the donor was told from shared clones. The sequence links TRBV3-1 to TRBJ2-1; 10 nucleotides in the junction match TRBD2. Source material: PBMCs or a T cell subset sorted from them (not recorded which). At the DNA level, the sequence is TGTGCCAGCAGCTTTAGCGGGGGGCCCTACAATGAGCAGTTCTTC. This sequence encodes CASSFSGGPYNEQFF.